Described below is a single T cell receptor (beta chain) sequence and its context. The target antigen is unknown. This may arise from a read error, as a much more abundant clone is one base away. Because it lacks the conserved phenylalanine or tryptophan at the end, this CDR3 is likely a read error. Genomic DNA constituted the template upon which TCR beta VDJ and CDR3 profiling was performed. TCRdb ran MiXCR on the reads and lists one entry per CDR3 protein. The sample lists 400,000 to 450,000 distinct CDR3 sequences, 60% to 80% occurring once. V lost 4 bases and J lost 7, with 16 bases in between. Germline V gives CDR1 MDHEN, CDR2 SYDVKM. This CDR3 comprises 14 residues. This record belongs to a study of CD8+CD57+ T cells in acquired aplastic anemia. Whole-study context: DNA per sorted CD4+ or CD8+ sample ranged roughly 0.19 to 30 ug, averaging roughly 3.3 ug. Healthy donors had, on average, approximately 11 million reads for their CD4+ cells. Study-wide points: Overlap between patients and controls comprised twenty-nine CD8+ CDR3 sequences. Significant differences in CD8+ Simpson's diversity were not observed between patients and controls.

Material: sorted CD4+, CD8+, or CD8+CD57+ T cells (not recorded which) from PBMCs. This rearrangement joins TRBV28 to TRBJ1-2; TRBD1 might be the D (6 bases). The clonotype was recovered from a human donor in good health, serving as a control. The CDR3 sequence: CASSSGGGTSGYTL. CDR3 coding DNA: TGTGCCAGCAGTTCAGGAGGAGGGACATCTGGCTACACCCTC.